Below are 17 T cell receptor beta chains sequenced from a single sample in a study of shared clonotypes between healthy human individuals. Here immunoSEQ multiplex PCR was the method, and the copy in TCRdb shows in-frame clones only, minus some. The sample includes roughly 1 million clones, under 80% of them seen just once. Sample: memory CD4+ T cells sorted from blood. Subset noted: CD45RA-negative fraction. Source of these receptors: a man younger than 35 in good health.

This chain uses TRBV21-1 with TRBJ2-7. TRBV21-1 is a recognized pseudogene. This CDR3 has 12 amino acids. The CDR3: CASMLDGYEQYF. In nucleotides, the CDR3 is TGTGCCAGCATGTTGGACGGCTACGAGCAGTACTTC.

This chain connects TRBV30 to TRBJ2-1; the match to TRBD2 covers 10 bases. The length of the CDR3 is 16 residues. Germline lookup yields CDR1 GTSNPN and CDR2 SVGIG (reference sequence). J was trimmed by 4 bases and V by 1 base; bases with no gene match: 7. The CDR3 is CAWSEGAGGIYNEQFF. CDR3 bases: TGTGCCTGGAGTGAGGGAGCGGGAGGGATTTACAATGAGCAGTTCTTC.

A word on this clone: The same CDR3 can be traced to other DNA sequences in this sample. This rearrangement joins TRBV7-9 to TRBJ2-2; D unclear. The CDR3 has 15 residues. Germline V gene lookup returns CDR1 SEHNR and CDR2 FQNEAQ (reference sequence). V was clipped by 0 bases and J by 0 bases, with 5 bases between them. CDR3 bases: TGTGCCAGCAGCTTAGCCCGCCCGAACACCGGGGAGCTGTTTTTT. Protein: CASSLARPNTGELFF.

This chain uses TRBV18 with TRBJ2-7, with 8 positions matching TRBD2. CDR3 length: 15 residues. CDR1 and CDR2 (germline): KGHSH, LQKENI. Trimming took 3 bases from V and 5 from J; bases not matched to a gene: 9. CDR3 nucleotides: TGTGCCAGCTCACCCACCGGGAGGGGGTTTGACGAGCAGTACTTC. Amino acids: CASSPTGRGFDEQYF.

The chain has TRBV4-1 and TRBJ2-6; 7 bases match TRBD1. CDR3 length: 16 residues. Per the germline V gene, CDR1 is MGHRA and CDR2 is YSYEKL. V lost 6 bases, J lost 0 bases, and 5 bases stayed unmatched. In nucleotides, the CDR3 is TGCGCCAGCAGTGACAGGGCAACCTCTGGGGCCAACGTCCTGACTTTC. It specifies CASSDRATSGANVLTF.

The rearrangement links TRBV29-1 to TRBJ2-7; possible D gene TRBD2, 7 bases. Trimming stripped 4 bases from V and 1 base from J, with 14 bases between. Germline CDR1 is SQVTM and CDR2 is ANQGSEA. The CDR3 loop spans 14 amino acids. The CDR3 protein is CSVARGGFSYEQYF. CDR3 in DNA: TGCAGCGTTGCCCGCGGGGGCTTTTCCTACGAGCAGTACTTC.

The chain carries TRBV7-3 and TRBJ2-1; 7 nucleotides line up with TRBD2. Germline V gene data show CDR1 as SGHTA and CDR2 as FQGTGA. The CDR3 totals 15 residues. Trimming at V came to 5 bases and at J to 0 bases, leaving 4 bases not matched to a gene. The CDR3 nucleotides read TGTGCCAGCAGCGCCTCTAGCGGCTCCTACAATGAGCAGTTCTTC. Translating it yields CASSASSGSYNEQFF.

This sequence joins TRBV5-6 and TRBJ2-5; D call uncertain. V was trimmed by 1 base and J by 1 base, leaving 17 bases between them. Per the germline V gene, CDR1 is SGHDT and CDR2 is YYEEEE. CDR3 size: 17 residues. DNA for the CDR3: TGTGCCAGCAGCTTGCGTCTAAATCGCGCGTCCCAAGAGACCCAGTACTTC. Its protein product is CASSLRLNRASQETQYF.

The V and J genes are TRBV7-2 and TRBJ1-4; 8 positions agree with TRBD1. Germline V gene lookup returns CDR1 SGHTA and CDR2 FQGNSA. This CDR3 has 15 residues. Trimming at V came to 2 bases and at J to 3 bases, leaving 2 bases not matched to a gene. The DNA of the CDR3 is TGTGCCAGCAGCTTACAGGGGGCGCCTAATGAAAAACTGTTTTTT. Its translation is CASSLQGAPNEKLFF.

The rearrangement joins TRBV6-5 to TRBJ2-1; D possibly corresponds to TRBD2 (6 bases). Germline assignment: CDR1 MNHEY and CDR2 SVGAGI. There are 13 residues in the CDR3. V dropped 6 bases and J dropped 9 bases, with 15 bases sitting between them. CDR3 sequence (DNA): TGTGCCAGCAGAGGAGGGAGGATAGGTGAGCAGTTCTTC. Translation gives CASRGGRIGEQFF.

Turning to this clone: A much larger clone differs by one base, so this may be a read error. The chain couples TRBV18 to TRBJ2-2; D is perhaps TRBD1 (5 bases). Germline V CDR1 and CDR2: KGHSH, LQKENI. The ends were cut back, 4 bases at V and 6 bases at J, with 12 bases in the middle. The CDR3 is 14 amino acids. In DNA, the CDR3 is TGTGCCAGCTCACTGGCAGGGTTCCCCGGGGAGCTGTTTTTT. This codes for CASSLAGFPGELFF.

The CDR3 nucleotides read TGTGCCAGCAGGGGGGGGTCAGAGACCCAGTACTTC. Translation: CASRGGSETQYF. V and J are TRBV6-6 and TRBJ2-5; 7 positions match TRBD2. CDR3 length equals 12 residues. Trimming at V came to 6 bases and at J to 4 bases, leaving 2 bases not matched to a gene. The germline V gene encodes CDR1 MNHNY and CDR2 SVGAGI (reference sequence).

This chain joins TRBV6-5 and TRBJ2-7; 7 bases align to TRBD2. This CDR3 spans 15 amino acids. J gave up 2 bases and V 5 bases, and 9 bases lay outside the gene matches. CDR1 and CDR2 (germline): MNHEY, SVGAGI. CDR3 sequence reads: CASSRGKAGAYEQYF. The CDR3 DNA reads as TGTGCCAGCAGTAGGGGCAAGGCGGGGGCCTACGAGCAGTACTTC.

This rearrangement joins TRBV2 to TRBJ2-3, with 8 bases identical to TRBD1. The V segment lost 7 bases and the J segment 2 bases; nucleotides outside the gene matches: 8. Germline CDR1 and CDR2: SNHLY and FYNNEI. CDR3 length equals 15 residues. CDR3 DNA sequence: TGTGCCAGCACGGTTTCCCAGGGGGCCACAGATACGCAGTATTTT. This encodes CASTVSQGATDTQYF.

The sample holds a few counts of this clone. Here the CDR3 reads CASVITGGNQPQHF. The CDR3 DNA is TGTGCCAGCGTAATTACAGGGGGTAATCAGCCCCAGCATTTT. The chain is built from TRBV6-1 and TRBJ1-5, with 8 positions matching TRBD1. Germline-derived CDR1 and CDR2 are MNHNS and SASEGT. This CDR3 has 14 amino acids. V lost 8 bases, J lost 4 bases, and 7 bases stayed unmatched.

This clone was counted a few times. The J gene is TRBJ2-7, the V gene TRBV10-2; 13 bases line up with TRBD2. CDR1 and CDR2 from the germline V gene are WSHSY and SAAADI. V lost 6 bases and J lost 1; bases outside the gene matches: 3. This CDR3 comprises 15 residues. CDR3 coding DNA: TGCGCCAGCAGGACTAGCGGGGGGCTGTCCTACGAGCAGTACTTC. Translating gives CASRTSGGLSYEQYF.

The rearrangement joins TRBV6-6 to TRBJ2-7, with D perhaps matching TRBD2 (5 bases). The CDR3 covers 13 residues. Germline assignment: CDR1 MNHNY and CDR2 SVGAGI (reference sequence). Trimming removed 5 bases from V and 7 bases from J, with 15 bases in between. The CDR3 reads CASSTGYPPEQYF. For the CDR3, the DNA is TGTGCCAGCAGTACGGGGTACCCACCGGAGCAGTACTTC.